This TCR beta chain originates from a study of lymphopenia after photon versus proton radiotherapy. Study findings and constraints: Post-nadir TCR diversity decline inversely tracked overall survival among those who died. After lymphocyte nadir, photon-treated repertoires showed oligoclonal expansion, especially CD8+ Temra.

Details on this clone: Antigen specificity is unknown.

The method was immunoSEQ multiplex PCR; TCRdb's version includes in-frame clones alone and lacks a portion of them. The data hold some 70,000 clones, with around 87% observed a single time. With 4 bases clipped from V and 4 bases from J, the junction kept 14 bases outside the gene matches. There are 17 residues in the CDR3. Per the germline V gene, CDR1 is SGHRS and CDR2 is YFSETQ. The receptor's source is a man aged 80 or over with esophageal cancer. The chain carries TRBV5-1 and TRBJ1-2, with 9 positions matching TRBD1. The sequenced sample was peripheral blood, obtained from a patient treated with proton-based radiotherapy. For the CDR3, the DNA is TGCGCCAGCAGCGCTCTGGGACAGGGCCTTTTCGCCTATGGCTACACCTTC. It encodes CASSALGQGLFAYGYTF. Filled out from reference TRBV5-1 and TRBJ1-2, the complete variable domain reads KAGVTQTPRYLIKTRGQQVTLSCSPISGHRSVSWYQQTPGQGLQFLFEYFSETQRNKGNFPGRFSGRQFSNSRSEMNVSTLELGDSALYLCASSALGQGLFAYGYTFGSGTRLTVV.